Presented here are 17 T cell receptor beta chains from one specimen sequenced in a study of cytomegalovirus exposure and HLA in healthy donors. Amplification used 60 Vbeta primers and 13 Jbeta primers. The repertoire was sequenced with immunoSEQ multiplex PCR; TCRdb's copy has only in-frame clones and lacks some. The repertoire holds about 120,000 clones, with approximately 79% as singletons. Sequenced sample: PBMCs. The source is a man aged 25-40 years in good health and CMV-seronegative.

The chain is built from TRBV7-9 and TRBJ2-6, with a tentative D call TRBD2 (7 bases). The CDR3 consists of 16 residues. The V gene lost 3 bases and the J gene lost 0 bases, with 9 bases spanning the gap. CDR1 and CDR2 from the germline V gene are SEHNR and FQNEAQ (reference sequence). The CDR3 loop reads CASSLGGASGANVLTF. CDR3 DNA sequence: TGTGCCAGCAGCTTGGGGGGGGCCTCTGGGGCCAACGTCCTGACTTTC.

V gene TRBV11-2 combines with J gene TRBJ2-7; 7 nucleotides match TRBD2. This CDR3 comprises 16 residues. CDR1 is SGHAT, CDR2 FQNNGV, per germline. The V and J ends lost 5 bases and 3 bases, in that order; junction bases with no gene match: 13. The chain's CDR3 is CASSPRGTTLYYEQYF. DNA of the CDR3: TGTGCCAGCAGCCCCCGCGGGACTACCCTCTACTACGAGCAGTACTTC.

The chain carries TRBV9 and TRBJ2-6; 9 positions agree with TRBD1. The CDR3 spans 17 residues. Germline trimming cut 4 bases from V and 4 bases from J; bases unmatched to any gene: 9. Germline-derived CDR1 and CDR2 are SGDLS and YYNGEE. The CDR3 sequence is CASSTRTGVAGANVLTF. The DNA of the CDR3 is TGTGCCAGCAGCACCCGGACAGGGGTAGCCGGGGCCAACGTCCTGACTTTC.

Points on this clone: A read error may account for a junction end that differs from germline. The gene calls are TRBV5-1 and TRBJ1-2; a possible D gene is TRBD1 (5 bases). CDR1 and CDR2 from the germline V gene are SGHRS and YFSETQ. There are 16 residues in the CDR3. The CDR3 DNA follows: TGCACCAGCAGCTTGGCCGCGGACACGCGCTTCTATGGCTACACCTTC. Translation: CTSSLAADTRFYGYTF. Combining the CDR3 with reference TRBV5-1 and TRBJ1-2 gives the whole variable domain KAGVTQTPRYLIKTRGQQVTLSCSPISGHRSVSWYQQTPGQGLQFLFEYFSETQRNKGNFPGRFSGRQFSNSRSEMNVSTLELGDSALYLCTSSLAADTRFYGYTFGSGTRLTVV.

The rearrangement uses TRBV27 and TRBJ2-7; D possibly corresponds to TRBD2 (7 bases). This CDR3 spans 15 amino acids. Per the germline V gene, CDR1 is MNHEY and CDR2 is SMNVEV (reference sequence). The V end lost 8 bases, the J end lost 3 bases, and 20 bases lay between the germline ends. CDR3 in amino acids: CASAWDGGAGYEQYF. CDR3 in DNA: TGTGCCAGCGCTTGGGATGGGGGGGCTGGCTACGAGCAGTACTTC.

The CDR3 DNA follows: TGTGCCAGCAGCTTAGCGGCGGGGGGTCAGCCCCAGCATTTT. Its protein product is CASSLAAGGQPQHF. This chain connects TRBV7-9 to TRBJ1-5; tentative D call: TRBD1 (5 bases). The CDR3 has 14 residues. V was cut by 0 bases and J by 6 bases, with 9 bases left in between. Germline CDR1 and CDR2: SEHNR and FQNEAQ (reference sequence).

The table lists this clone with a few counts. The chain carries TRBV10-3 and TRBJ1-6, with D perhaps TRBD1 (5 bases). From germline, CDR1 is ENHRY and CDR2 SYGVKD. The V end lost 11 bases, the J end lost 4 bases, and 18 bases lay between the germline ends. The CDR3 consists of 15 residues. CDR3 DNA: TGTGCCTCCACACCGGACACAAATTATAATTCACCCCTCCACTTT. This gives the protein CASTPDTNYNSPLHF.

The chain is built from TRBV10-3 and TRBJ1-6; no reliable D call. Germline V lookup: CDR1 ENHRY, CDR2 SYGVKD. Trimming took 1 base from V and 10 from J, leaving 14 bases between them. The CDR3 has 15 residues. CDR3 coding DNA: TGTGCCATCAGTGAGTATACCGGAGGTGGCTCACCCCTCCACTTT. Translating it yields CAISEYTGGGSPLHF.

This rearrangement joins TRBV5-4 to TRBJ2-3, with 11 positions matching TRBD2. Per germline, CDR1 SGHNT and CDR2 YYREEE (reference sequence). The junction had 4 bases not matched to a gene; V was cut back by 2 bases and J by 2 bases. The CDR3 length is 16 residues. The CDR3 reads CASSLPSGGFTDTQYF. Written as DNA, the CDR3 is TGTGCCAGCAGCTTACCTAGCGGGGGGTTCACAGATACGCAGTATTTT.

The rearrangement joins TRBV5-4 to TRBJ2-7, with a weak D call TRBD2 (7 bases). Between the trimmed V and J ends, which lost 1 base and 6 bases, there was a span of 11 bases. This CDR3 has 13 amino acids. The germline gives CDR1 SGHNT, CDR2 YYREEE (reference sequence). CDR3: CASSLTGRAEQYF. CDR3 sequence (DNA): TGTGCCAGCAGCTTGACAGGGAGGGCCGAGCAGTACTTC.

This chain uses TRBV27 with TRBJ2-3; the D gene is possibly TRBD1 (5 bases). Trimming stripped 1 base from V and 0 bases from J, with 8 bases between. Germline-derived CDR1 and CDR2 are MNHEY and SMNVEV (reference sequence). CDR3 length equals 15 residues. As DNA, the CDR3 is TGTGCCAGCAGTTTATTAGGGGCTAGCACAGATACGCAGTATTTT. It specifies CASSLLGASTDTQYF.

The V and J genes are TRBV7-9 and TRBJ1-4; D gene uncertain. CDR1 is SEHNR and CDR2 is FQNEAQ in the germline V gene (reference sequence). The CDR3 spans 14 residues. V lost 1 base, J lost 4 bases, and 7 bases lay in between. The CDR3 sequence is CASSLGQYNEKLFF. The CDR3 bases are TGTGCCAGCAGCTTAGGGCAGTATAATGAAAAACTGTTTTTT.

The CDR3, as DNA: TGTGCCAGCAGCTTGAGCGGGGTGGCAAAGAATGAGCAGTTCTTC. Amino acid sequence: CASSLSGVAKNEQFF. The chain uses TRBV13 and TRBJ2-1, with 7 bases fitting TRBD2. The J segment lost 7 bases and the V segment lost 3 bases, leaving 9 bases of the junction unmatched. The CDR3 totals 15 residues. Germline lookup yields CDR1 PRHDT and CDR2 FYEKMQ (reference sequence).

The chain is built from TRBV11-2 and TRBJ2-7, with 9 bases lining up with TRBD1. Trimming at V came to 5 bases and at J to 3 bases, leaving 8 bases not matched to a gene. Germline loops: CDR1 SGHAT, CDR2 FQNNGV. The CDR3 length is 15 residues. This chain's CDR3 is CASSATGTGRYEQYF. The CDR3 DNA follows: TGTGCCAGCAGCGCGACCGGGACAGGGCGCTACGAGCAGTACTTC. Variable domain in full (rest from reference TRBV11-2 and TRBJ2-7): EAGVAQSPRYKIIEKRQSVAFWCNPISGHATLYWYQQILGQGPKLLIQFQNNGVVDDSQLPKDRFSAERLKGVDSTLKIQPAKLEDSAVYLCASSATGTGRYEQYFGPGTRLTVT.

The chain recombines TRBV4-3 with TRBJ1-1; 7 positions match TRBD1. V dropped 1 base and J dropped 1; count of bases not matched to a gene: 3. Germline assignment: CDR1 LGHNA and CDR2 YSLEER. This CDR3 is built from 15 residues. Here the CDR3 DNA reads TGCGCCAGCAGCCAAGGACAGGGAAGGAACACTGAAGCTTTCTTT. It yields the protein CASSQGQGRNTEAFF.

The chain recombines TRBV7-9 with TRBJ2-1; 10 bases agree with TRBD2. The CDR3 is 17 residues long. Germline V CDR1 and CDR2: SEHNR, FQNEAQ (reference sequence). The V gene end was trimmed by 1 base and the J gene end by 0 bases; junction bases not matched to a gene: 3. The CDR3 coding sequence is TGTGCCAGCAGCTTAGGGACTAGCGGAAGCTCCTACAATGAGCAGTTCTTC. Protein: CASSLGTSGSSYNEQFF.

The genes are TRBV6-6 and TRBJ1-1; TRBD1 aligns across 7 bases. The CDR3 contains 15 residues. Trimming took 4 bases from V and 1 from J; bases not matched to a gene: 6. CDR1 and CDR2 (germline): MNHNY, SVGAGI (reference sequence). This CDR3 reads CASSFDRVGNTEAFF. CDR3 bases: TGTGCCAGCAGTTTCGACAGGGTAGGGAACACTGAAGCTTTCTTT.